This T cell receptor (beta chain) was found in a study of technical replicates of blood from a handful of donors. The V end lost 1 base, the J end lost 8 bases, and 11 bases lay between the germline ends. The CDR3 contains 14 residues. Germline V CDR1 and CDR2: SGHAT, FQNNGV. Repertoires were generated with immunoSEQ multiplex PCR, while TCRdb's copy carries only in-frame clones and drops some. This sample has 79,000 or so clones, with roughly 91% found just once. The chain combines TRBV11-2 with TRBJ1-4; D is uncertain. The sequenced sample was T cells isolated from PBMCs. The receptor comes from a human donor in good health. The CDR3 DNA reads TGTGCCAGCAGCTTAGGATTAATCCGGGAAAAACTGTTTTTT. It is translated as CASSLGLIREKLFF.